What follows are 14 T cell receptor beta chains derived from one specimen sequenced in a study of T cell responses to AZD1222 COVID-19 vaccine (dated by TCRdb to the early 2020s). The sample's time point label, in plain terms: about 28 days (+/-7) after the second vaccine dose. Library method: the immunoSEQ multiplex PCR assay. Sourced from immuneACCESS, this table was stored by TCRdb with only in-frame sequences that have V and J called. A share of the clones is absent; for the studies checked, an unresolved V gene accounts for under half, and the remainder has no known explanation. The sample data list roughly 40,000 clones, and around 88% of these were observed just once. More than 20% of the sample is held by the ten biggest clonotypes. This specimen was peripheral blood, taken 28 days after the second AZD1222 dose. The receptors were sampled from an adult who received the AZD1222 COVID-19 vaccine.

This CDR3 is CASSGISGRETQYF. The CDR3 bases are TGTGCCAGCAGCGGAATTAGCGGGAGGGAGACCCAGTACTTC. The J gene is TRBJ2-5, the V gene TRBV5-6; TRBD2 aligns across 10 bases. From germline, CDR1 is SGHDT and CDR2 YYEEEE. The CDR3 totals 14 residues. J gave up 5 bases and V 4 bases, and 5 bases lay outside the gene matches.

The chain recombines TRBV5-1 with TRBJ2-1, with TRBD2 identical over 14 bases. Germline CDR1 reads SGHRS; CDR2 reads YFSETQ. CDR3 length: 16 residues. The J segment lost 7 bases and the V segment lost 9 bases, leaving 12 bases of the junction unmatched. CDR3 nucleotides: TGCGCCACCAGGCCCCCGGGACTAGCGGGAGCAAATGAGCAGTTCTTC. It encodes CATRPPGLAGANEQFF.

This chain links TRBV5-1 with TRBJ1-2, with TRBD1 matching 10 bases. The germline V gene has CDR1 SGHRS and CDR2 YFSETQ. The CDR3 spans 16 residues. J lost 5 bases, V lost 1 base, and 8 bases had no gene match. The CDR3 DNA follows: TGCGCCAGCAGCTTGCGACAGGGGGCCCTTGTATATGGCTACACCTTC. It codes for CASSLRQGALVYGYTF.

The V and J genes are TRBV9 and TRBJ2-3; D is ambiguous. CDR1 SGDLS and CDR2 YYNGEE come from the germline V gene. The V end was cut by 0 bases, the J end by 0 bases, with 8 bases between. This CDR3 comprises 15 residues. CDR3 coding DNA: TGTGCCAGCAGCGTAGGGGCTTCTAGCACAGATACGCAGTATTTT. Its translation: CASSVGASSTDTQYF.

This chain joins TRBV5-6 and TRBJ2-1; D is ambiguous. This CDR3 region has 12 residues. From germline, CDR1 is SGHDT and CDR2 YYEEEE. With 1 base removed from V and 8 bases from J, the gap between germline ends came to 7 bases. CDR3 region: CASSLMGDEQFF. DNA of the CDR3: TGTGCCAGCAGCTTGATGGGCGATGAGCAGTTCTTC.

The chain employs TRBV27 and TRBJ2-2; D is possibly TRBD1 or TRBD2 (5 bases each). The CDR3 is 14 residues long. Trimming removed 7 bases at V and 6 bases at J, with 15 bases between. Germline lookup yields CDR1 MNHEY and CDR2 SMNVEV (reference sequence). The CDR3 loop reads CASTNRLGAGELFF. The CDR3 bases are TGTGCCAGCACCAACCGCTTGGGGGCCGGGGAGCTGTTTTTT.

The chain combines TRBV6-5 with TRBJ2-2; D is possibly TRBD1 or TRBD2 (6 bases each). Germline assignment: CDR1 MNHEY and CDR2 SVGAGI. The CDR3 covers 15 residues. V was shortened by 6 bases and J by 2 bases, with 13 bases between the two germline ends. The CDR3 here is CASSPVGGNTGELFF. The DNA of the CDR3 is TGTGCCAGCAGCCCCGTGGGGGGCAACACCGGGGAGCTGTTTTTT.

J is TRBJ2-7 and V is TRBV18; D is tentatively TRBD1 or TRBD2 (5 bases each). CDR3 length equals 15 residues. V dropped 5 bases and J dropped 4 bases, with 18 bases sitting between them. Germline loops: CDR1 KGHSH, CDR2 LQKENI. The CDR3 here is CASSGEGTELYEQYF. CDR3 in DNA: TGTGCCAGCTCAGGGGAAGGGACGGAACTATACGAGCAGTACTTC.

The rearrangement joins TRBV2 to TRBJ1-4; D ambiguous. This CDR3 comprises 14 residues. Looked up from germline, CDR1 is SNHLY and CDR2 is FYNNEI. V was cut by 4 bases and J by 0 bases, with 6 bases left in between. CDR3 nucleotides: TGTGCCAGCAGTGTAGAAGCAACTAATGAAAAACTGTTTTTT. Translation gives CASSVEATNEKLFF.

This sequence joins TRBV4-2 and TRBJ2-6; no firm D call. The CDR3 contains 15 residues. V lost 0 bases and J 2 bases, leaving 5 bases between the germline ends. Germline CDR1 is LGHNA and CDR2 is YNFKEQ. DNA of the CDR3: TGTGCCAGCAGCCAAGATTTAACTGGGGCCAACGTCCTGACTTTC. It is translated as CASSQDLTGANVLTF.

The V call is TRBV19, the J call TRBJ1-1; 7 bases align to TRBD1. V gave up 4 bases and J gave up 5 bases; unmatched junction bases: 7. The germline gives CDR1 LNHDA, CDR2 SQIVND (reference sequence). The CDR3 extends over 14 amino acids. This chain's CDR3 is CASSTRQGWTEAFF. Here the CDR3 DNA reads TGTGCCAGTAGTACACGACAGGGATGGACTGAAGCTTTCTTT.

The V gene is TRBV2, the J gene TRBJ2-6; D uncertain. Germline CDR1 is SNHLY and CDR2 is FYNNEI. The CDR3 has 15 residues. The V gene lost 4 bases and the J gene lost 0 bases, with 7 bases spanning the gap. This chain's CDR3 is CASSVFLSGANVLTF. CDR3 nucleotides: TGTGCCAGCAGTGTTTTTCTCTCTGGGGCCAACGTCCTGACTTTC.

This clone has just one count. The chain joins TRBV25-1 to TRBJ2-1, with TRBD1 matching over 9 bases. The CDR3 sequence is 16 residues long. Germline values: CDR1 MGHDK, CDR2 SYGVNS. With V trimmed by 4 bases and J by 2 bases, 6 bases remained unmatched. The CDR3 sequence is CASSVPGTGTYNEQFF. The CDR3 DNA is TGTGCCAGCAGTGTCCCCGGGACAGGGACCTACAATGAGCAGTTCTTC.

The chain joins TRBV29-1 to TRBJ1-1; D remains ambiguous. Germline CDR1 is SQVTM and CDR2 is ANQGSEA. V was trimmed by 4 bases and J by 4 bases, leaving 13 bases between them. The CDR3 runs 13 residues. The CDR3 region is CSVGLGIGTEAFF. In DNA form, the CDR3 reads TGCAGCGTTGGTCTTGGGATAGGCACTGAAGCTTTCTTT.